The 18 T cell receptor beta chains reported below all come from one sample, sequenced in a study of blood T cell repertoires in COVID-19. Profiling relied on immunoSEQ multiplex PCR, and the TCRdb table lists in-frame clones only, not all of them. This table holds about 220,000 clones, 70% to 85% found once. Sequenced: PBMCs or T cells enriched from blood (not recorded which). All receptors come from a man in his forties who had recovered from COVID-19.

The rearrangement uses TRBV19 and TRBJ2-1; 8 bases map to TRBD1. This CDR3 comprises 13 residues. V shed 3 bases and J 9 bases; nucleotides not matched to a gene: 4. Germline V CDR1 and CDR2: LNHDA, SQIVND (reference sequence). The CDR3 here is CASSMRTGTEQFF. The CDR3 DNA reads as TGTGCCAGTAGTATGCGGACAGGGACTGAGCAGTTCTTC.

V usage is TRBV29-1 and J usage is TRBJ2-5; 9 bases line up with TRBD1. The CDR3 has 14 residues. Germline V CDR1 and CDR2: SQVTM, ANQGSEA. The V segment lost 5 bases and the J segment 2 bases; nucleotides outside the gene matches: 6. CDR3 sequence (DNA): TGCAGCGTTTGCCGGGACAGGGTGCAAGAGACCCAGTACTTC. The encoded protein is CSVCRDRVQETQYF.

The chain links TRBV6-5 to TRBJ2-2; 8 bases map to TRBD2. CDR3 length: 10 residues. The V gene's germline CDR1 is MNHEY and CDR2 SVGAGI. The DNA of the CDR3 is TGTGTAGCGGGATGGGGGGAGCTGTTTTTT. Protein: CVAGWGELFF.

The J gene is TRBJ2-3, the V gene TRBV11-1; 7 bases fit TRBD1. Germline trimming cut 6 bases from V and 5 bases from J; bases unmatched to any gene: 8. Germline V gene lookup returns CDR1 SGHAT and CDR2 FQDESV (reference sequence). This CDR3 spans 14 amino acids. The DNA for the CDR3 is TGTGCCAGCAGTTTGGGTAGGGGGCAAGATACGCAGTATTTT. Protein sequence: CASSLGRGQDTQYF.

The chain couples TRBV10-3 to TRBJ2-3; 10 bases agree with TRBD2. CDR3 length: 15 amino acids. Germline V gene sequence: CDR1 ENHRY, CDR2 SYGVKD. V lost 6 bases, J lost 0 bases, and 3 bases stayed unmatched. Here the CDR3 DNA reads TGTGCCATCAGACCGACTAGCGGGAGCACAGATACGCAGTATTTT. It yields the protein CAIRPTSGSTDTQYF.

The sample holds one count of this clone. Here the CDR3 reads CASSDADPGLGAEQFF. CDR3 bases: TGTGCCAGCAGTGATGCTGATCCGGGACTAGGCGCTGAGCAGTTCTTC. The V call is TRBV27, the J call TRBJ2-1; 8 nucleotides line up with TRBD2. Germline V gene data show CDR1 as MNHEY and CDR2 as SMNVEV (reference sequence). V shed 5 bases and J 9 bases; nucleotides not matched to a gene: 15. CDR3 length: 16 residues.

This sequence joins TRBV27 and TRBJ2-1; 7 nucleotides line up with TRBD2. Germline CDR1 is MNHEY and CDR2 is SMNVEV (reference sequence). V lost 6 bases to trimming and J lost 7 bases; unmatched junction nucleotides: 6. There are 13 residues in the CDR3. In nucleotides, the CDR3 is TGTGCCAGCAGCATGGGGAGGGTAAATGAGCAGTTCTTC. This translates into CASSMGRVNEQFF.

The chain carries TRBV7-2 and TRBJ2-5, with a weak D call TRBD1 (6 bases). The CDR3 covers 16 residues. V was clipped by 5 bases and J by 2 bases, with 18 bases between them. Germline values: CDR1 SGHTA, CDR2 FQGNSA. The CDR3: CASSLTRTGKQETQYF. The CDR3 nucleotides read TGTGCCAGCAGCCTAACACGTACAGGGAAACAAGAGACCCAGTACTTC.

The gene calls are TRBV15 and TRBJ1-1; 8 bases match TRBD1. This CDR3 region has 15 residues. Looked up from germline, CDR1 is LNHNV and CDR2 is YYDKDF (reference sequence). J gave up 8 bases and V 2 bases, and 10 bases lay outside the gene matches. The CDR3 region has the DNA TGTGCCACCAGCAGACGGGTTGGGGACAGGTACGAAGCTTTCTTT. Protein: CATSRRVGDRYEAFF.

The chain combines TRBV5-1 with TRBJ2-5, with 7 nucleotides matching TRBD1. With V trimmed by 6 bases and J by 5 bases, 10 bases remained unmatched. The CDR3 spans 14 residues. The germline CDR1 and CDR2 sequences are SGHRS and YFSETQ. CDR3 sequence: CASNYYRGVETQYF. The CDR3, as DNA: TGCGCCAGCAACTACTACAGGGGCGTGGAGACCCAGTACTTC.

The V gene is TRBV5-4, the J gene TRBJ2-5; TRBD1 matches at 8 bases. Germline V lookup: CDR1 SGHNT, CDR2 YYREEE (reference sequence). The CDR3 totals 13 residues. V lost 5 bases, J lost 5 bases, and 5 bases stayed unmatched. The CDR3 bases are TGTGCCAGCAGAGCAGGGGGCGCGGAGACCCAGTACTTC. It specifies CASRAGGAETQYF.

This clone appeared a few times. At one of its ends the junction is not consistent with the germline gene, which may arise from a read error. J is TRBJ1-1 and V is TRBV11-3; tentatively, D is TRBD1 (6 bases). Germline CDR1 and CDR2: SGHNT and YENEEA. This CDR3 comprises 13 residues. The CDR3 DNA reads as TGTGCCAGCAGCTTAGGTTTAACGGGACACCAAATCTTT. Translation gives CASSLGLTGHQIF.

This chain uses TRBV7-2 with TRBJ2-5, with D unclear. Germline V gene lookup returns CDR1 SGHTA and CDR2 FQGNSA. This CDR3 region has 13 residues. Trimming took off 1 base at V and 5 bases at J, with 8 bases between the two ends. In DNA, the CDR3 is TGTGCCAGCAGCTTAGATCGGTCCGAGACCCAGTACTTC. The encoded protein is CASSLDRSETQYF.

This rearrangement joins TRBV5-1 to TRBJ2-1, with no clear D. Germline CDR1 and CDR2: SGHRS and YFSETQ. V gave up 4 bases and J gave up 0 bases, with 11 bases separating them. The CDR3 length is 15 residues. The CDR3 reads CASSTDTSSYNEQFF. In nucleotides, the CDR3 is TGCGCCAGCAGCACAGACACGAGCTCCTACAATGAGCAGTTCTTC.

This chain uses TRBV28 with TRBJ2-7; 11 bases line up with TRBD1. The CDR3 is 15 residues long. V lost 6 bases to trimming and J lost 6 bases; unmatched junction nucleotides: 10. Germline V gene sequence: CDR1 MDHEN, CDR2 SYDVKM. This chain's CDR3 is CASRPGGTGGSEQYF. For the CDR3, the DNA is TGTGCCAGCAGACCTGGCGGGACAGGGGGTAGCGAGCAGTACTTC.

V gene TRBV7-2 combines with J gene TRBJ2-7; possibly TRBD2 for D (6 bases). This CDR3 contains 15 residues. The V and J ends lost 7 bases and 2 bases respectively, with 18 bases between them. Germline V gives CDR1 SGHTA, CDR2 FQGNSA. In DNA form, the CDR3 reads TGTGCCAGCACCCCTAGTGGGGGGACCCCCTACGAGCAGTACTTC. It codes for CASTPSGGTPYEQYF.

This chain joins TRBV29-1 and TRBJ2-5; 10 bases are shared with TRBD2. The CDR3 sequence is 14 residues long. Trimming cost V 3 bases and J 2 bases; bases outside gene matches: 3. Germline CDR1 is SQVTM and CDR2 is ANQGSEA. DNA for the CDR3: TGCAGCGTTGATAGCGGGGGGACACAAGAGACCCAGTACTTC. Amino acids: CSVDSGGTQETQYF.

This clone has a handful of counts. The rearrangement joins TRBV20-1 to TRBJ1-2, with D possibly matching TRBD1 (6 bases). The ends were cut back, 3 bases at V and 3 bases at J, with 17 bases in the middle. Germline V gene sequence: CDR1 DFQATT, CDR2 SNEGSKA (reference sequence). This CDR3 is built from 15 residues. The DNA for the CDR3 is TGCAGTGCTAGTTCGAGTCGACAGGCCCACTATGGCTACACCTTC. Translation: CSASSSRQAHYGYTF.